The rows below give T cell receptor beta chains drawn from one sample of a study of blood T cell repertoires in COVID-19. Using immunoSEQ multiplex PCR, the repertoire was profiled, and TCRdb retains in-frame clones only, with some absent. This table has 400,000 or so clones, approximately 91% appearing once. The sequencing input was peripheral blood. The receptors derive from a middle-aged woman with COVID-19, enrolled during active disease. The CDR3 runs from the conserved cysteine through the conserved F or W. D genes are given only for firm matches. A clone size is listed for some rows: how often the clone was seen (once, few, many), or a class if it is expanded.

abundance: .
j_gene: TRBJ1-2
len: 15
v_gene: TRBV10-3
d_gene: TRBD1
CDR3aa: CAISADRGRAEGYTF
CDR3nt: TGTGCCATCAGTGCGGACAGGGGGCGTGCGGAGGGCTACACCTTC

abundance: once
j_gene: TRBJ2-7
len: 15
v_gene: TRBV28
d_gene: .
CDR3aa: CASSLVGAASYEQYF
CDR3nt: TGTGCCAGCAGTTTAGTGGGGGCTGCCTCCTACGAGCAGTACTTC

abundance: once
j_gene: TRBJ1-5
len: 14
v_gene: TRBV2
d_gene: .
CDR3aa: CASSEGGRGQPQHF
CDR3nt: TGTGCCAGCAGTGAAGGGGGCAGGGGTCAGCCCCAGCATTTT

abundance: .
j_gene: TRBJ1-5
len: 15
v_gene: TRBV18
d_gene: TRBD1
CDR3aa: CASSLRGTVNQPQHF
CDR3nt: TGTGCCAGCTCCCTCAGGGGGACGGTGAATCAGCCCCAGCATTTT

abundance: .
j_gene: TRBJ1-5
len: 15
v_gene: TRBV2
d_gene: .
CDR3aa: CASSDWGGSNQPQHF
CDR3nt: TGTGCCAGCAGTGATTGGGGGGGGAGCAATCAGCCCCAGCATTTT

abundance: .
j_gene: TRBJ1-1
len: 13
v_gene: TRBV6-2/TRBV6-3
d_gene: .
CDR3aa: CASSSFRGSGAFF
CDR3nt: TGTGCCAGCAGTTCATTCAGGGGTTCGGGAGCTTTCTTT

abundance: .
j_gene: TRBJ1-6
len: 20
v_gene: TRBV2
d_gene: TRBD1
CDR3aa: CASSEPPGTGGSSYNSPLHF
CDR3nt: TGTGCCAGCAGTGAACCCCCCGGGACAGGGGGAAGCTCCTATAATTCACCCCTCCACTTT

abundance: .
j_gene: TRBJ1-1
len: 14
v_gene: TRBV10-3
d_gene: TRBD1
CDR3aa: CAIRTGAVSAEAFF
CDR3nt: TGTGCCATCAGGACAGGGGCAGTTAGCGCTGAAGCTTTCTTT

abundance: .
j_gene: TRBJ2-7
len: 15
v_gene: TRBV7-2
d_gene: .
CDR3aa: CASSLRVMPPYEQYF
CDR3nt: TGTGCCAGCAGCTTGAGGGTGATGCCCCCCTACGAGCAGTACTTC

abundance: .
j_gene: TRBJ2-1
len: 15
v_gene: TRBV2
d_gene: .
CDR3aa: CASREKISSYNEQFF
CDR3nt: TGTGCCAGCAGGGAAAAAATTAGCTCCTACAATGAGCAGTTCTTC

abundance: once
j_gene: TRBJ1-2
len: 12
v_gene: TRBV19
d_gene: .
CDR3aa: CASTAGNYGYTF
CDR3nt: TGTGCCAGTACTGCAGGGAACTATGGCTACACCTTC

abundance: .
j_gene: TRBJ1-1
len: 12
v_gene: TRBV28
d_gene: TRBD1
CDR3aa: CASSLTDRGTFF
CDR3nt: TGTGCCAGCAGTTTAACCGACAGGGGAACTTTCTTT

abundance: .
j_gene: TRBJ2-5
len: 15
v_gene: TRBV28
d_gene: TRBD2
CDR3aa: CASSSTSGNQETQYF
CDR3nt: TGTGCCAGCAGTTCGACTAGCGGGAACCAAGAGACCCAGTACTTC

abundance: .
j_gene: TRBJ1-2
len: 17
v_gene: TRBV4-3
d_gene: .
CDR3aa: CASSQDGSGDYQGGYTF
CDR3nt: TGCGCCAGCAGCCAAGATGGATCTGGGGATTACCAGGGGGGCTACACCTTC

abundance: .
j_gene: TRBJ1-6
len: 14
v_gene: TRBV7-2
d_gene: .
CDR3aa: CASSLLQGASPLHF
CDR3nt: TGTGCCAGCAGCCTATTACAGGGTGCCTCACCCCTCCACTTT

abundance: once
j_gene: TRBJ1-5
len: 15
v_gene: TRBV20-1
d_gene: .
CDR3aa: CSASVSEGTNQPQHF
CDR3nt: TGCAGTGCTAGTGTTTCGGAGGGAACCAATCAGCCCCAGCATTTT

abundance: .
j_gene: TRBJ2-1
len: 16
v_gene: TRBV9
d_gene: TRBD2
CDR3aa: CASSPHIGTSGNEQFF
CDR3nt: TGTGCCAGCAGCCCACACATAGGGACTAGCGGAAATGAGCAGTTCTTC

abundance: .
j_gene: TRBJ1-1
len: 12
v_gene: TRBV29-1
d_gene: .
CDR3aa: CSVSSGSTEAFF
CDR3nt: TGCAGCGTCTCATCGGGGAGCACTGAAGCTTTCTTT

abundance: .
j_gene: TRBJ2-7
len: 12
v_gene: TRBV2
d_gene: .
CDR3aa: CAGGDEDYEQYF
CDR3nt: TGTGCCGGAGGGGACGAGGACTACGAGCAGTACTTC

abundance: .
j_gene: TRBJ2-1
len: 14
v_gene: TRBV6-6
d_gene: .
CDR3aa: CASRQGTYGNEQFF
CDR3nt: TGTGCCAGCAGGCAGGGGACCTACGGCAATGAGCAGTTCTTC

abundance: .
j_gene: TRBJ1-2
len: 13
v_gene: TRBV6-6
d_gene: .
CDR3aa: CASSYSREEGYTF
CDR3nt: TGTGCCAGCAGTTACTCGAGGGAAGAGGGCTACACCTTC

abundance: once
j_gene: TRBJ2-7
len: 14
v_gene: TRBV11-2
d_gene: .
CDR3aa: CASSLATGFYEQYF
CDR3nt: TGTGCCAGCAGCTTAGCTACAGGGTTCTACGAGCAGTACTTC

abundance: .
j_gene: TRBJ2-7
len: 14
v_gene: TRBV6-6
d_gene: TRBD1
CDR3aa: CASSLTGKGYEQYF
CDR3nt: TGTGCCAGCAGCTTGACAGGGAAGGGCTACGAGCAGTACTTC

abundance: .
j_gene: TRBJ1-1
len: 15
v_gene: TRBV15
d_gene: .
CDR3aa: CATSRELQGNTEAFF
CDR3nt: TGTGCCACCAGCAGAGAGCTGCAGGGGAACACTGAAGCTTTCTTT

abundance: .
j_gene: TRBJ2-3
len: 14
v_gene: TRBV27
d_gene: TRBD2
CDR3aa: CASSLGPGGDTQYF
CDR3nt: TGTGCCAGCAGTTTAGGCCCGGGGGGAGATACGCAGTATTTT

abundance: .
j_gene: TRBJ1-1
len: 14
v_gene: TRBV6-2/TRBV6-3
d_gene: .
CDR3aa: CASSSNLRATEAFF
CDR3nt: TGTGCCAGCAGTTCAAACCTCAGGGCCACTGAAGCTTTCTTT

abundance: .
j_gene: TRBJ1-5
len: 17
v_gene: TRBV11-2
d_gene: .
CDR3aa: CASSLDGGGGVVQPQHF
CDR3nt: TGTGCCAGCAGCTTAGATGGGGGCGGAGGAGTGGTTCAGCCCCAGCATTTT

abundance: .
j_gene: TRBJ1-2
len: 16
v_gene: TRBV10-3
d_gene: TRBD1
CDR3aa: CATKGSGQAFNYGYTF
CDR3nt: TGTGCCACCAAAGGGTCCGGACAGGCCTTTAACTATGGCTACACCTTC

abundance: .
j_gene: TRBJ1-2
len: 13
v_gene: TRBV7-2
d_gene: .
CDR3aa: CASSSRRSYGYTF
CDR3nt: TGTGCCAGCAGCTCTCGACGGAGCTATGGCTACACCTTC

abundance: .
j_gene: TRBJ1-5
len: 17
v_gene: TRBV19
d_gene: TRBD1
CDR3aa: CASSPRTGGLANQPQHF
CDR3nt: TGTGCCAGTAGTCCGCGGACAGGGGGCCTCGCGAATCAGCCCCAGCATTTT

abundance: .
j_gene: TRBJ2-1
len: 14
v_gene: TRBV20-1
d_gene: TRBD2
CDR3aa: CSASSGGWAHEQFF
CDR3nt: TGCAGTGCTAGTAGCGGGGGGTGGGCCCATGAGCAGTTCTTC

abundance: .
j_gene: TRBJ1-1
len: 13
v_gene: TRBV4-3
d_gene: TRBD1
CDR3aa: CASSQGTATEAFF
CDR3nt: TGCGCCAGCAGCCAGGGGACAGCCACTGAAGCTTTCTTT

abundance: .
j_gene: TRBJ1-1
len: 13
v_gene: TRBV7-2
d_gene: TRBD1
CDR3aa: CASSLARTGLAFF
CDR3nt: TGTGCCAGCAGCTTAGCGCGGACAGGTTTGGCTTTCTTT

abundance: few
j_gene: TRBJ2-3
len: 15
v_gene: TRBV5-1
d_gene: .
CDR3aa: CASSPEWGGPDTQYF
CDR3nt: TGCGCCAGCAGCCCGGAGTGGGGGGGCCCAGATACGCAGTATTTT

abundance: .
j_gene: TRBJ1-2
len: 13
v_gene: TRBV6-5
d_gene: TRBD1
CDR3aa: CASSFRQGYGYTF
CDR3nt: TGTGCCAGCAGTTTCCGACAGGGGTATGGCTACACCTTC

abundance: .
j_gene: TRBJ1-6
len: 16
v_gene: TRBV27
d_gene: TRBD1
CDR3aa: CASSFGTGAYNSPLHF
CDR3nt: TGTGCCAGCAGTTTCGGGACAGGCGCCTATAATTCACCCCTCCACTTT

abundance: .
j_gene: TRBJ2-3
len: 16
v_gene: TRBV4-3
d_gene: .
CDR3aa: CASSQDPAGSGDTQYF
CDR3nt: TGCGCCAGCAGCCAAGATCCGGCAGGGTCAGGTGATACGCAGTATTTT

abundance: .
j_gene: TRBJ2-3
len: 13
v_gene: TRBV9
d_gene: .
CDR3aa: CASTPGRTDTQYF
CDR3nt: TGTGCCAGCACCCCAGGGCGCACAGATACGCAGTATTTT

abundance: .
j_gene: TRBJ1-5
len: 15
v_gene: TRBV7-2
d_gene: .
CDR3aa: CASSRVQAFNQPQHF
CDR3nt: TGTGCCAGCAGCCGGGTACAGGCTTTCAATCAGCCCCAGCATTTT

abundance: .
j_gene: TRBJ2-1
len: 17
v_gene: TRBV27
d_gene: .
CDR3aa: CASSLMPARGLNNEQFF
CDR3nt: TGTGCCAGCAGTTTAATGCCGGCCAGGGGATTGAACAATGAGCAGTTCTTC

abundance: once
j_gene: TRBJ1-2
len: 16
v_gene: TRBV14
d_gene: TRBD1
CDR3aa: CASSSQDRIANYGYTF
CDR3nt: TGTGCCAGCAGCTCTCAGGACAGGATTGCTAACTATGGCTACACCTTC

abundance: .
j_gene: TRBJ2-3
len: 14
v_gene: TRBV28
d_gene: .
CDR3aa: CASTLAISTDTQYF
CDR3nt: TGTGCCAGCACCCTAGCTATATCCACAGATACGCAGTATTTT

abundance: .
j_gene: TRBJ2-2
len: 14
v_gene: TRBV7-6
d_gene: .
CDR3aa: CASSFTRGTGELFF
CDR3nt: TGTGCCAGCAGCTTCACCAGAGGCACCGGGGAGCTGTTTTTT

abundance: .
j_gene: TRBJ1-2
len: 11
v_gene: TRBV6-5
d_gene: TRBD1
CDR3aa: CASSSTGRHTF
CDR3nt: TGTGCCAGCAGTTCGACAGGGCGCCACACCTTC

abundance: .
j_gene: TRBJ1-2
len: 16
v_gene: TRBV19
d_gene: TRBD1
CDR3aa: CASSPRWTGVNYGYTF
CDR3nt: TGTGCCAGTAGTCCAAGATGGACAGGAGTTAACTATGGCTACACCTTC

abundance: .
j_gene: TRBJ2-7
len: 14
v_gene: TRBV7-8
d_gene: TRBD2
CDR3aa: CASSPKRERYEQYF
CDR3nt: TGTGCCAGCAGCCCAAAGCGGGAGAGGTACGAGCAGTACTTC

abundance: .
j_gene: TRBJ1-4
len: 17
v_gene: TRBV5-4
d_gene: .
CDR3aa: CASSLSLPTGMGEKLFF
CDR3nt: TGTGCCAGCAGCTTATCCCTCCCGACAGGCATGGGTGAAAAACTGTTTTTT

abundance: many
j_gene: TRBJ1-5
len: 16
v_gene: TRBV19
d_gene: .
CDR3aa: CASSTPTRGNNQPQHF
CDR3nt: TGTGCCAGTAGTACCCCCACCCGGGGTAACAATCAGCCCCAGCATTTT

abundance: .
j_gene: TRBJ1-2
len: 13
v_gene: TRBV19
d_gene: .
CDR3aa: CASSTGALGGYTF
CDR3nt: TGTGCCAGTAGTACAGGGGCCCTGGGAGGCTACACCTTC

abundance: few
j_gene: TRBJ2-7
len: 14
v_gene: TRBV7-2
d_gene: TRBD2
CDR3aa: CASSLERGEAEQYF
CDR3nt: TGTGCCAGCAGCTTAGAGCGGGGAGAGGCCGAGCAGTACTTC

abundance: .
j_gene: TRBJ2-5
len: 15
v_gene: TRBV3-1/TRBV3-2
d_gene: .
CDR3aa: CASSQEQAARETQYF
CDR3nt: TGTGCCAGCAGCCAAGAGCAAGCGGCTCGGGAGACCCAGTACTTC

abundance: .
j_gene: TRBJ2-7
len: 14
v_gene: TRBV18
d_gene: .
CDR3aa: CASSPAVSSYEQYF
CDR3nt: TGTGCCAGCTCACCTGCGGTCTCCTCCTACGAGCAGTACTTC

abundance: few
j_gene: TRBJ1-2
len: 14
v_gene: TRBV5-4
d_gene: .
CDR3aa: CASSPYNVPTGYTF
CDR3nt: TGTGCCAGCAGCCCCTATAACGTCCCCACCGGCTACACCTTC

abundance: .
j_gene: TRBJ1-3
len: 15
v_gene: TRBV9
d_gene: TRBD1
CDR3aa: CASSPQTGFGNTIYF
CDR3nt: TGTGCCAGCAGCCCCCAGACAGGGTTCGGAAACACCATATATTTT

abundance: .
j_gene: TRBJ2-3
len: 17
v_gene: TRBV9
d_gene: TRBD2
CDR3aa: CASSPLQAGGRADTQYF
CDR3nt: TGTGCCAGCAGCCCGCTTCAAGCGGGAGGGAGAGCAGATACGCAGTATTTT